Below, one T cell receptor (beta chain) is given with its context. Its specificity is unknown. This record belongs to a study of cytomegalovirus exposure and HLA in healthy donors. Study results and limitations: Some segments of the V type, notably TRBV6-2 and TRBV6-3, were excluded as indistinguishable.

Donors were nominally healthy when sampled, though unrecorded immune exposures were likely. PCR primers comprised 60 Vbeta and 13 Jbeta primers. As processed by the authors: In a later analysis, of 80 million or so unique beta chains, around 9.9 million appeared in at least two donors. Sequencing used immunoSEQ multiplex PCR; TCRdb keeps in-frame clones, though not all of them. The V and J calls and the clone size are those of that table, but D and trimming were determined from the DNA. This table has roughly 120,000 clones, 75% to 85% appearing once. The germline V gene encodes CDR1 LNHDA and CDR2 SQIVND (reference sequence). V lost 5 bases to trimming and J lost 1 base; unmatched junction nucleotides: 8. The CDR3 extends over 17 amino acids.

This chain joins TRBV19 and TRBJ2-5; 12 nucleotides agree with TRBD2. The sequence was obtained from a woman under 30 in good health and CMV-seropositive. The specimen sequenced was PBMCs. The CDR3 DNA is TGTGCCAGTAGTGGGGGCGGACTAGCGGGGAGCCAAGAGACCCAGTACTTC. As protein: CASSGGGLAGSQETQYF.